This T cell receptor (beta chain) came from a study of blood T cell repertoires in COVID-19 (dated by TCRdb to the early 2020s). For the wider study: Samples covering the acute and convalescent phases of COVID-19 were provided by collaborators in the United States, Italy and Spain. The prospective study material was composed of cDNA or gDNA derived from T cells, B-cell-depleted T cells, or PBMCs. The dataset comprised deeply sampled blood TCRbeta repertoires from subjects exposed to, actively infected with, or recovered from COVID-19. A freely available public database, intended as a resource for researchers studying the immune response to SARS-CoV-2, is where the repertoires were released. Samples were obtained from the ongoing ImmuneRACE study (first 160 participants) and from over 1,000 subjects provided by 6 global collaborators. A de-identified subject ID, COVID-19 status, age in years and sex were almost always included in the sample metadata. Where HLA class I and class II types were available, the types were taken from metadata supplied by the sample provider, not from assay-based typing. Study-wide conclusions, independent of this receptor: Clinical and demographic metadata were provided uncurated, with the amount varying by source and participant.

Collaborating institutions collected whole blood in K2EDTA tubes following their own protocols. For TCRbeta analysis, collaborator samples were shipped as frozen whole blood, as isolated PBMCs, or as DNA extracted from either sample type. This clone was detected only once. What antigen it recognizes has not been identified. No qualities accompany the bases; no much larger clone lies one base away. TCRbeta CDR3 regions were amplified from genomic DNA using the immunoSEQ Assay, a bias-controlled multiplex PCR. Turning to the authors' computational methods: The number of nucleated cells in each sample was estimated by amplification of reference gene primers within the assay. To quantify the absolute abundance of each unique TCRbeta CDR3 rearrangement, sequence reads were collapsed and filtered. For each sample, productive Simpson clonality was calculated as the square root of Simpson's diversity index across productive rearrangements. The table comes from immuneACCESS by way of TCRdb, which keeps in-frame sequences with V and J called. Part of the clones is missing from these tables; in studies checked, under half for an unresolved V gene and the rest for unknown reasons. That table gives V, J and clone size, and the DNA gave D and trimming. Here the sample has 90,000 to 100,000 clones; about 83% occur a single time. The ten largest clones capture about 16% of the sample.

The TCR originated in a human donor in a cohort sampled during active COVID-19. Material: peripheral blood.

In nucleotide form, the sequence is TGCGCCAGCAGCCAACGCTACACAGATACGCAGTATTTT. Its translation is CASSQRYTDTQYF. The chain is made from TRBV4-3 and TRBJ2-3; no D gene call is confident. V gives up 2 bases and J gives up 2 bases, and the segment between their germline ends measures 5 bases. The germline V gene supplies CDR1 LGHNA and CDR2 YSLEER. Inclusive of the bounding cysteine and phenylalanine, the CDR3 is 13 residues long. Here the CDR3 DNA is all that survives: 39 bases in frame from base 1.